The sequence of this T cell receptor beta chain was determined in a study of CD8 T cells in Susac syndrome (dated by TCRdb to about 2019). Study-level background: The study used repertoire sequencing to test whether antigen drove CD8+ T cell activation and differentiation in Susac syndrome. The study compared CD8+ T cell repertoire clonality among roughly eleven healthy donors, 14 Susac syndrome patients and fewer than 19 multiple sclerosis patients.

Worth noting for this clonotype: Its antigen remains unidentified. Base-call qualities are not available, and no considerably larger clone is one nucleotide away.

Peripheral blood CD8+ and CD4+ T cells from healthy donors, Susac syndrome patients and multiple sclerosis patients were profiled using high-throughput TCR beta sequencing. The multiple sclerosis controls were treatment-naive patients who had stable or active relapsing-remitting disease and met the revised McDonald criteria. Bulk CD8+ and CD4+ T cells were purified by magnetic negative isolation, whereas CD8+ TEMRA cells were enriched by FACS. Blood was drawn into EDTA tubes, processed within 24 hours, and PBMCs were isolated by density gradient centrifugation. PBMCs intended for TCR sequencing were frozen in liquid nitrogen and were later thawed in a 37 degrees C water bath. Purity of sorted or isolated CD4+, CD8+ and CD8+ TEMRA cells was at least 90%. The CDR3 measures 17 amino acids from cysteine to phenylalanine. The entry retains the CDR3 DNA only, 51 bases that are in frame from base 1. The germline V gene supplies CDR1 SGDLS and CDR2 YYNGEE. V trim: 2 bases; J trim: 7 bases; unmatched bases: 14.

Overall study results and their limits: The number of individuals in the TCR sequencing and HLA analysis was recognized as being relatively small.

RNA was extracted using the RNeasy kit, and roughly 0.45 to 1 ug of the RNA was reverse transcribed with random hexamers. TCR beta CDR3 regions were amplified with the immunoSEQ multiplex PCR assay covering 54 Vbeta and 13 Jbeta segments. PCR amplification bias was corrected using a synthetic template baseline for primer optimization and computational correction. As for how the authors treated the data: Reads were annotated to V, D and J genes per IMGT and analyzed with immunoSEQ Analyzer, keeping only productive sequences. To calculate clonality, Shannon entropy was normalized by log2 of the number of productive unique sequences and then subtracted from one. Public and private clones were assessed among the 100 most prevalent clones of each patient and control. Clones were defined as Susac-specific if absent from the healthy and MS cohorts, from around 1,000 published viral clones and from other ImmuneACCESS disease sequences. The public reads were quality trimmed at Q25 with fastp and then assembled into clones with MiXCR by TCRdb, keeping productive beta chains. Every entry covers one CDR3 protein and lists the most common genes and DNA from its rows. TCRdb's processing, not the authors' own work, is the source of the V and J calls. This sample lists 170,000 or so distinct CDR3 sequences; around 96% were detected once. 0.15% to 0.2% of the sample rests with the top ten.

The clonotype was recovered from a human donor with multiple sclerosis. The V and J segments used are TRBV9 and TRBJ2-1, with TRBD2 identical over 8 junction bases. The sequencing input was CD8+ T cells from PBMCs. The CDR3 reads CASSVRAGVKIRNEQFF. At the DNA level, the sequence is TGTGCCAGCAGCGTTCGAGCGGGGGTTAAGATACGGAATGAGCAGTTCTTC.